Shown below are 24 T cell receptor beta chains from a single sample sequenced in a study of blood T cell repertoires in COVID-19. Measured with immunoSEQ multiplex PCR; TCRdb has only the in-frame clones, and not every one. Among roughly 200,000 clones listed, 80% to 90% were seen once. Sequenced: PBMCs or T cells enriched from blood (not recorded which). These receptors were taken from a woman in her 30s who had been exposed to COVID-19.

This clone was seen only once. The chain carries TRBV28 and TRBJ1-5, with a tentative D call TRBD1 (6 bases). This CDR3 has 15 residues. Germline V lookup: CDR1 MDHEN, CDR2 SYDVKM. The V gene lost 0 bases and the J gene lost 6 bases, with 12 bases spanning the gap. The CDR3 sequence is CASSLWGGGAQPQHF. CDR3 in DNA: TGTGCCAGCAGTTTATGGGGAGGGGGGGCTCAGCCCCAGCATTTT. The entire variable domain, with the rest obtained from reference TRBV28 and TRBJ1-5, is as follows: DVKVTQSSRYLVKRTGEKVFLECVQDMDHENMFWYRQDPGLGLRLIYFSYDVKMKEKGDIPEGYSVSREKKERFSLILESASTNQTSMYLCASSLWGGGAQPQHFGDGTRLSIL.

V and J are TRBV5-1 and TRBJ2-3; 8 bases align to TRBD2. Trimming removed 3 bases from V and 1 base from J; junction bases left unmatched: 10. Germline CDR1 SGHRS, CDR2 YFSETQ. The CDR3 covers 17 residues. The CDR3 sequence: CASSSHPKAGGTDTQYF. The DNA for the CDR3 is TGCGCCAGCAGCTCCCACCCAAAAGCGGGGGGCACAGATACGCAGTATTTT. Using reference TRBV5-1 and TRBJ2-3 for the parts outside the CDR3, the full variable domain is KAGVTQTPRYLIKTRGQQVTLSCSPISGHRSVSWYQQTPGQGLQFLFEYFSETQRNKGNFPGRFSGRQFSNSRSEMNVSTLELGDSALYLCASSSHPKAGGTDTQYFGPGTRLTVL.

The chain has TRBV29-1 and TRBJ2-1; D ambiguous. CDR3 size: 13 residues. Germline V gene data show CDR1 as SQVTM and CDR2 as ANQGSEA. The ends were cut back, 6 bases at V and 6 bases at J, with 15 bases in the middle. This chain's CDR3 is CSVGEGPGNEQFF. In DNA, the CDR3 is TGCAGCGTAGGAGAAGGTCCTGGCAATGAGCAGTTCTTC.

The chain couples TRBV2 to TRBJ2-7, with 9 bases matching TRBD2. V was pared by 2 bases and J by 7 bases, with 9 bases of the junction left unmatched. CDR3 size: 15 residues. Germline loops: CDR1 SNHLY, CDR2 FYNNEI. The CDR3 DNA is TGTGCCAGCAGTGAACGTAGCGGGGGTCCGGGGGAGCAGTACTTC. Translating gives CASSERSGGPGEQYF.

The rearrangement links TRBV5-1 to TRBJ2-7; TRBD2 matches 12 bases. CDR1 is SGHRS and CDR2 is YFSETQ in the germline V gene. This CDR3 is 18 amino acids long. The J segment lost 1 base and the V segment lost 0 bases, leaving 8 bases of the junction unmatched. CDR3 loop: CASSLAQPSGGVSYEQYF. For the CDR3, the DNA is TGCGCCAGCAGCTTGGCCCAACCTAGCGGGGGGGTTTCCTACGAGCAGTACTTC.

The chain uses TRBV3-1 (or the pseudogene TRBV3-2) and TRBJ1-4; D might be TRBD1 (5 bases). The CDR3 sequence is 15 residues long. V shed 4 bases and J shed 7 bases, with 16 bases lying between them. Germline V gene lookup returns CDR1 LGHDT and CDR2 YNNKEL (reference sequence). The CDR3: CASSPPGRGGEKLFF. The CDR3 DNA is TGTGCCAGCAGCCCTCCGGGGAGGGGAGGTGAAAAACTGTTTTTT.

V is TRBV4-1 and J is TRBJ1-3; unclear D gene. V was cut by 0 bases and J by 0 bases, with 12 bases left in between. Germline V gene lookup returns CDR1 MGHRA and CDR2 YSYEKL. CDR3 length: 17 amino acids. This CDR3 reads CASSQEPSPSSGNTIYF. The CDR3 DNA is TGCGCCAGCAGCCAAGAACCGTCGCCGAGCTCTGGAAACACCATATATTTT.

This clone was picked up one time. The V and J genes are TRBV5-1 and TRBJ1-1, with D perhaps TRBD1 (6 bases). The CDR3 covers 14 residues. The germline CDR1 and CDR2 sequences are SGHRS and YFSETQ. Trimming stripped 7 bases from V and 4 bases from J, with 17 bases between. CDR3 amino acids: CASGEAGVGTEAFF. CDR3 sequence (DNA): TGCGCCAGCGGAGAAGCAGGGGTGGGCACTGAAGCTTTCTTT. Complete variable domain (other parts from reference TRBV5-1 and TRBJ1-1): KAGVTQTPRYLIKTRGQQVTLSCSPISGHRSVSWYQQTPGQGLQFLFEYFSETQRNKGNFPGRFSGRQFSNSRSEMNVSTLELGDSALYLCASGEAGVGTEAFFGQGTRLTVV.

The rearrangement joins TRBV5-6 to TRBJ2-7; 12 bases line up with TRBD2. The CDR3 has 15 residues. The germline gives CDR1 SGHDT, CDR2 YYEEEE. V shed 1 base, J shed 2 bases, and the junction held 1 base outside the gene matches. CDR3 bases: TGTGCCAGCAGCTTGACTAGCGGGGGGCCCTACGAGCAGTACTTC. Protein sequence: CASSLTSGGPYEQYF.

This chain connects TRBV19 to TRBJ1-1; D uncertain. Germline assignment: CDR1 LNHDA and CDR2 SQIVND (reference sequence). This CDR3 comprises 15 residues. Trimming took off 4 bases at V and 5 bases at J, with 17 bases between the two ends. The DNA of the CDR3 is TGTGCCAGTAGTAGCCCCGGACTAGTGGGGACTGAAGCTTTCTTT. Encoded protein: CASSSPGLVGTEAFF. The complete variable domain, with remaining parts taken from reference TRBV19 and TRBJ1-1, reads DGGITQSPKYLFRKEGQNVTLSCEQNLNHDAMYWYRQDPGQGLRLIYYSQIVNDFQKGDIAEGYSVSREKKESFPLTVTSAQKNPTAFYLCASSSPGLVGTEAFFGQGTRLTVV.

CDR3 DNA: TGCAGCGCCGATAGCGGGGGGGCCTCAGAGACCCAGTACTTC. Encoded protein: CSADSGGASETQYF. The chain couples TRBV29-1 to TRBJ2-5; TRBD2 agrees at 11 bases. J lost 4 bases, V lost 7 bases, and 8 bases had no gene match. Per germline, CDR1 SQVTM and CDR2 ANQGSEA. The CDR3 is made up of 14 amino acids.

The chain links TRBV27 to TRBJ2-7; 8 bases are a match to TRBD1. This CDR3 has 15 amino acids. The germline V gene encodes CDR1 MNHEY and CDR2 SMNVEV (reference sequence). The V and J ends lost 1 base and 2 bases, in that order; junction bases with no gene match: 4. Here the CDR3 reads CASSLFQGAAYEQYF. CDR3 DNA sequence: TGTGCCAGCAGTTTATTCCAGGGGGCAGCCTACGAGCAGTACTTC.

There are a few counts of this clone. The CDR3 sequence is CASSGGGYTF. As DNA, the CDR3 is TGTGCCAGTAGTGGCGGGGGCTACACCTTC. This rearrangement joins TRBV19 to TRBJ1-2; D is ambiguous. The CDR3 has 10 residues. CDR1 and CDR2 from the germline V gene are LNHDA and SQIVND (reference sequence). V was shortened by 5 bases and J by 8 bases, with 6 bases between the two germline ends.

This chain links TRBV15 with TRBJ1-1; 7 bases agree with TRBD1. The CDR3 consists of 12 residues. Germline values: CDR1 LNHNV, CDR2 YYDKDF (reference sequence). Unmatched junction bases numbered 1, after V lost 1 base and J lost 8 bases. In DNA form, the CDR3 reads TGTGCCACCAGCAGAGCGGGACAGGAAGCTTTCTTT. This sequence encodes CATSRAGQEAFF.

This rearrangement joins TRBV6-1 to TRBJ2-1; perhaps TRBD2 as D (6 bases). CDR1 is MNHNS and CDR2 is SASEGT in the germline V gene. The CDR3 length is 13 residues. V dropped 6 bases and J dropped 9 bases, with 15 bases sitting between them. CDR3: CASSPTRAGEQFF. The CDR3, as DNA: TGTGCCAGCAGCCCCACTAGAGCGGGTGAGCAGTTCTTC.

The V gene is TRBV7-6, the J gene TRBJ2-7, with TRBD1 identical over 8 bases. The CDR3 loop spans 15 amino acids. After removal of 5 bases from V and 2 bases from J, the junction contained 8 bases not matched to a gene. CDR1 and CDR2 (germline): SGHVS, FNYEAQ. CDR3 DNA: TGTGCCAGCAGCCGAGGACAGGGTATTCCCTACGAGCAGTACTTC. Protein product: CASSRGQGIPYEQYF. The full variable domain, completed using reference TRBV7-6 and TRBJ2-7, is GAGVSQSPRYKVTKRGQDVALRCDPISGHVSLYWYRQALGQGPEFLTYFNYEAQQDKSGLPNDRFSAERPEGSISTLTIQRTEQRDSAMYRCASSRGQGIPYEQYFGPGTRLTVT.

V is TRBV19 and J is TRBJ1-2; 10 bases fit TRBD1. Losses at the gene ends were 4 bases for V and 8 bases for J; bases not matched to a gene: 10. The CDR3 runs to 15 residues. Looked up from germline, CDR1 is LNHDA and CDR2 is SQIVND (reference sequence). CDR3 nucleotide sequence: TGTGCCAGTAGTACGGACAGGGGGAAGGGACTCGGCTACACCTTC. This sequence encodes CASSTDRGKGLGYTF. Full variable domain (missing parts from reference TRBV19 and TRBJ1-2): DGGITQSPKYLFRKEGQNVTLSCEQNLNHDAMYWYRQDPGQGLRLIYYSQIVNDFQKGDIAEGYSVSREKKESFPLTVTSAQKNPTAFYLCASSTDRGKGLGYTFGSGTRLTVV.

As to this clone: Other nucleotide sequences in the sample specify the same CDR3. The V and J genes are TRBV2 and TRBJ1-3, with D perhaps TRBD1 (6 bases). The V gene's germline CDR1 is SNHLY and CDR2 FYNNEI. The CDR3 has 13 amino acids. Between the trimmed V and J ends, which lost 6 bases and 2 bases, there was a span of 8 bases. CDR3 coding DNA: TGTGCCAGCAGAGCAGGGGCTGGAAACACCATATATTTT. Amino acids: CASRAGAGNTIYF.

This clone has more than one count but fewer than ten. The rearrangement uses TRBV9 and TRBJ2-5, with a possible D match to TRBD2 (6 bases). V lost 4 bases to trimming and J lost 5 bases, with 12 bases between them. The CDR3 runs to 13 residues. The V gene's germline CDR1 is SGDLS and CDR2 YYNGEE. The CDR3: CASSMAGSETQYF. CDR3 in DNA: TGTGCCAGCAGCATGGCGGGGAGCGAGACCCAGTACTTC.

The V and J genes are TRBV9 and TRBJ2-3, with D perhaps TRBD1 (6 bases). The CDR3 extends over 15 amino acids. Germline-derived CDR1 and CDR2 are SGDLS and YYNGEE. Trimming stripped 1 base from V and 2 bases from J, with 11 bases between. The CDR3 nucleotides read TGTGCCAGCAGCGTATACTCAGGGGCCACAGATACGCAGTATTTT. It specifies CASSVYSGATDTQYF. The entire variable domain, with the rest obtained from reference TRBV9 and TRBJ2-3, is as follows: DSGVTQTPKHLITATGQRVTLRCSPRSGDLSVYWYQQSLDQGLQFLIQYYNGEERAKGNILERFSAQQFPDLHSELNLSSLELGDSALYFCASSVYSGATDTQYFGPGTRLTVL.

The rearrangement links TRBV11-2 to TRBJ1-1, with D unresolved. The germline gives CDR1 SGHAT, CDR2 FQNNGV. This CDR3 region has 13 residues. V lost 1 base and J lost 1, with 4 bases in between. The CDR3 region is CASSLGGNTEAFF. The DNA of the CDR3 is TGTGCCAGCAGCTTAGGAGGGAACACTGAAGCTTTCTTT.

This clone occurred once. CDR3 nucleotide sequence: TGTGCCAGCAGTGGACAGGGATCTGAAAAACTGTTTTTT. Translating gives CASSGQGSEKLFF. The genes are TRBV27 and TRBJ1-4; 8 bases line up with TRBD1. The CDR3 covers 13 residues. V shed 5 bases, J shed 7 bases, and the junction held 3 bases outside the gene matches. Per germline, CDR1 MNHEY and CDR2 SMNVEV (reference sequence).

To note about this clone: In the same sample, other DNA sequences code for this CDR3. The chain recombines TRBV5-1 with TRBJ2-5; 8 nucleotides align to TRBD1. V dropped 2 bases and J dropped 1; count of bases not matched to a gene: 1. The CDR3 is 14 amino acids. Germline assignment: CDR1 SGHRS and CDR2 YFSETQ. DNA of the CDR3: TGCGCCAGCAGCTTCACAGGGGGCCAAGAGACCCAGTACTTC. This translates into CASSFTGGQETQYF.

The J gene is TRBJ1-3, the V gene TRBV2; 8 bases match TRBD1. The CDR3 length is 15 residues. CDR1 SNHLY and CDR2 FYNNEI come from the germline V gene. V was clipped by 6 bases and J by 0 bases; unmatched bases: 4. The chain's CDR3 is CASSLGTGSGNTIYF. CDR3 nucleotides: TGTGCCAGCAGCCTCGGGACAGGCTCTGGAAACACCATATATTTT.